This TCR beta chain is from a study of cytomegalovirus exposure and HLA in healthy donors. This clone was recorded a few times. The antigen is undetermined. PCR amplification relied on 60 Vbeta primers (plus 13 Jbeta primers). Assay used: immunoSEQ multiplex PCR; TCRdb lists only in-frame clones, some missing. The sample yields about 160,000 clones, approximately 80% seen once. Study observations and caveats: In a later analysis, several top co-occurrence clusters appeared linked to parvovirus B19, influenza, CMV and Epstein-Barr virus. Researchers counted around 170 TCR beta chains as cytomegalovirus-associated.

CDR1 is SGHDT and CDR2 is YYEEEE in the germline V gene. Trimming removed 0 bases at V and 5 bases at J, with 20 bases between. The CDR3 totals 17 residues. The gene calls are TRBV5-6 and TRBJ2-5; D perhaps matches TRBD2 (6 bases). This receptor was identified in a young man in good health and CMV-seropositive. Input material: PBMCs. The CDR3 region has the DNA TGTGCCAGCAGCTTGGCCTCGAGCAGGCGGGGTAAGGAGACCCAGTACTTC. It encodes CASSLASSRRGKETQYF.